This TCR beta chain was recorded in a study of cytomegalovirus exposure and HLA in healthy donors. PCR employed 60 Vbeta and 13 Jbeta primers. Using immunoSEQ multiplex PCR, the repertoire was profiled, and TCRdb retains in-frame clones only, with some absent. The sample holds around 100,000 clones, 76% seen once. V was clipped by 1 base and J by 4 bases; unmatched bases: 12. This CDR3 region has 17 residues. Germline V gene lookup returns CDR1 MGHRA and CDR2 YSYEKL. Source material: PBMCs. This sequence joins TRBV4-1 and TRBJ2-5; the match to TRBD2 covers 7 bases. The TCR originated in an older woman in good health and CMV-seropositive. The CDR3 reads CASSQALIRRELETQYF. The CDR3 bases are TGCGCCAGCAGCCAAGCCTTAATCCGGCGGGAGCTAGAGACCCAGTACTTC.